This entry concerns a single T cell receptor beta chain. Its antigen is not identified. The data are from a study of shared clonotypes between healthy human individuals. About the research overall: Sampling drew on donors who were a couple of women and a few men aged 18 to 49. Study-level results: Generally, naive subsets (rather than memory subsets) showed larger estimated richness.

Trimming took off 2 bases at V and 0 bases at J, with 15 bases between the two ends. The CDR3 runs to 17 residues. Germline loops: CDR1 SGHDT, CDR2 YYEEEE. Sequenced by immunoSEQ multiplex PCR; TCRdb stores in-frame clones only, minus some. The data show 1.5 million to 2.5 million clones, over 85% seen once. In the naive CD8 group, cells lacked CD45RO and were positively selected for CCR7, so terminally differentiated effector memory CD45RA+ cells were left out. V usage is TRBV5-6 and J usage is TRBJ2-1, with D tentatively TRBD2 (5 bases). The sequenced material came from naive CD8+ T cells sorted from blood. The receptor's source is a man younger than 35 in good health. The DNA of the CDR3 is TGTGCCAGCAGCTTCGTAACGGACTTGAGCTCCTACAATGAGCAGTTCTTC. This translates into CASSFVTDLSSYNEQFF.